One sample yielded the 16 T cell receptor beta chains listed below, sequenced in a study of metastatic and nonmetastatic thyroid tumors. Patients were all untreated before their thyroid surgery. TCRdb reanalyzed the PCR reads with MiXCR. The sample lists some 20,000 clones, about 19% seen once, with approximately 15% in the top ten. Material: tumor tissue. These receptors came from a female donor with papillary thyroid cancer or a benign thyroid nodule (not recorded which). Some clones in this sample may be carry-over from other donors' samples.

In this sample, this clone turned up many times. V gene TRBV20-1 combines with J gene TRBJ1-2; weak D call: TRBD1 (6 bases). Germline values: CDR1 DFQATT, CDR2 SNEGSKA (reference sequence). The CDR3 is 15 residues long. Trimming pared 4 bases from V and 9 bases from J, leaving 24 bases between. In nucleotides, the CDR3 is TGCAGTGCTAAAGGGGGGGGTACGGATGTGGAGAGCTACACCTTC. Encoded protein: CSAKGGGTDVESYTF.

The chain links TRBV20-1 to TRBJ2-3, with 9 bases aligning to TRBD2. The CDR3 totals 15 residues. Germline trimming cut 3 bases from V and 5 bases from J; bases unmatched to any gene: 9. Germline loops: CDR1 DFQATT, CDR2 SNEGSKA (reference sequence). CDR3 region: CSASRSGRRGDTQYF. For the CDR3, the DNA is TGCAGTGCTAGCCGTAGCGGGAGAAGGGGAGATACGCAGTATTTT.

This clone has a handful of counts. The genes are TRBV6-1 and TRBJ2-3; D remains ambiguous. The CDR3 length is 15 residues. Germline CDR1 and CDR2: MNHNS and SASEGT. With 7 bases removed from V and 4 bases from J, the gap between germline ends came to 18 bases. The CDR3 spells CASNPVTSGADTQYF. The CDR3 region has the DNA TGTGCCAGCAACCCGGTGACGTCGGGTGCAGATACGCAGTATTTT.

This clone was detected many times. V is TRBV7-8 and J is TRBJ2-1; 12 nucleotides line up with TRBD2. The CDR3 has 15 amino acids. With V trimmed by 5 bases and J by 8 bases, 7 bases remained unmatched. Germline V gives CDR1 SGHVS, CDR2 FQNEAQ. CDR3 residues: CASSQTSGSLDEQFF. DNA of the CDR3: TGTGCCAGCAGCCAGACTAGCGGGAGTTTGGATGAGCAGTTCTTC.

The table lists this clone with many counts. The rearrangement links TRBV12-3 or TRBV12-4 to TRBJ1-1; D uncertain. Trimming shortened V by 6 bases and J by 7 bases, and 15 bases separated the two germline ends. The CDR3 loop spans 13 amino acids. CDR3 residues: CASRNPSSHEAFF. The CDR3 coding sequence is TGTGCCAGCAGGAATCCAAGTAGCCATGAAGCTTTCTTT.

The V call is TRBV28, the J call TRBJ2-7; unclear D gene. The CDR3 loop spans 11 amino acids. The V end lost 5 bases, the J end lost 2 bases, and 4 bases lay between the germline ends. Germline assignment: CDR1 MDHEN and CDR2 SYDVKM. CDR3 nucleotide sequence: TGTGCCAGCAGTCAGGCCTACGAGCAGTACTTC. It translates to CASSQAYEQYF.

This clone occurred many times. A much bigger clone sits one base away, suggesting this may be a read error. Other DNA sequences in this specimen translate into the identical CDR3. The J gene is TRBJ2-7, the V gene TRBV3-1; 12 nucleotides align to TRBD1. The CDR3 has 14 residues. J was trimmed by 10 bases and V by 4 bases; bases with no gene match: 8. Germline values: CDR1 LGHDT, CDR2 YNNKEL (reference sequence). Here the CDR3 reads CASSPTGQGAEQYF. The CDR3 bases are TGTGCCAGCAGCCCGACGGGACAGGGGGCCGAACAGTACTTC.

With regard to this clone: The junction departs from the called germline gene at one end, perhaps through a read error. Different DNA sequences within this sample yield the same CDR3. The gene calls are TRBV9 and TRBJ1-2, with D unresolved. Germline CDR1 reads SGDLS; CDR2 reads YYNGEE. The CDR3 has 15 residues. The CDR3 bases are TGTGCCAGTAGCGTAGAACCGACGGCTTCAAGAGGCTACACCTTC. Translated, it gives CASSVEPTASRGYTF. Variable domain in full (rest from reference TRBV9 and TRBJ1-2): DSGVTQTPKHLITATGQRVTLRCSPRSGDLSVYWYQQSLDQGLQFLIQYYNGEERAKGNILERFSAQQFPDLHSELNLSSLELGDSALYFCASSVEPTASRGYTFGSGTRLTVV.

The sample holds many counts of this clone. The rearrangement uses TRBV27 and TRBJ1-5; tentative D call: TRBD1 (6 bases). Trimming cost V 5 bases and J 9 bases, with 8 bases left between them. The CDR3 is 11 amino acids. The germline V gene encodes CDR1 MNHEY and CDR2 SMNVEV (reference sequence). The DNA for the CDR3 is TGTGCCAGCAGTCAGGGGTTGCCCCAGCATTTT. Encoded protein: CASSQGLPQHF.

There are many counts of this clone. Given a much more abundant clone one base away, this may be a read error. Other DNA sequences in the same sample also yield this CDR3. V and J are TRBV5-1 and TRBJ1-6, with D perhaps TRBD1 (5 bases). The CDR3 consists of 13 residues. Germline assignment: CDR1 SGHRS and CDR2 YFSETQ. Trimming took 6 bases from V and 10 from J, leaving 14 bases between them. The CDR3 protein is CASKRGPTSPLHF. Written as DNA, the CDR3 is TGCGCCAGCAAACGGGGCCCCACGTCACCCCTCCACTTT.

The V gene is TRBV30, the J gene TRBJ1-1; TRBD1 is a possible D gene (6 bases). The germline V gene has CDR1 GTSNPN and CDR2 SVGIG (reference sequence). Trimming took 3 bases from V and 0 from J, leaving 11 bases between them. The CDR3 runs to 14 residues. CDR3 amino acids: CAWRRQDMNTEAFF. CDR3 DNA sequence: TGTGCCTGGAGGCGACAGGATATGAACACTGAAGCTTTCTTT.

The rearrangement links TRBV20-1 to TRBJ1-6; D not certain. The CDR3 runs 15 residues. Per germline, CDR1 DFQATT and CDR2 SNEGSKA (reference sequence). The V end lost 3 bases, the J end lost 3 bases, and 12 bases lay between the germline ends. The CDR3 DNA follows: TGCAGTGCTAGCTCGGGCGTTAGCTATAATTCACCCCTCCACTTT. Amino acid sequence: CSASSGVSYNSPLHF.

This clone was seen only once. The chain carries TRBV18 and TRBJ2-2; D remains unclear. V was shortened by 4 bases and J by 4 bases, with 4 bases between the two germline ends. CDR1 KGHSH and CDR2 LQKENI come from the germline V gene. This CDR3 spans 12 amino acids. This chain's CDR3 is CASSHITGELFF. The CDR3 DNA reads as TGTGCCAGCTCACACATCACCGGGGAGCTGTTTTTT.

This clone has a handful of counts. This sequence joins TRBV24-1 and TRBJ1-2, with TRBD1 as a possible D gene (6 bases). Germline assignment: CDR1 KGHDR and CDR2 SFDVKD. Trimming cost V 4 bases and J 4 bases, with 12 bases left between them. The length of the CDR3 is 14 residues. The CDR3 DNA is TGTGCCACCAGTGACTCTACAGGGATCTATGGCTACACCTTC. Protein product: CATSDSTGIYGYTF.

This clone was found many times. The chain has TRBV7-9 and TRBJ2-3; D is perhaps TRBD1 (5 bases). V was trimmed by 5 bases and J by 1 base, leaving 10 bases between them. Per germline, CDR1 SEHNR and CDR2 FQNEAQ (reference sequence). CDR3 size: 14 residues. This CDR3 is CASSTATGTDTQYF. Written as DNA, the CDR3 is TGTGCCAGCAGCACGGCGACAGGCACAGATACGCAGTATTTT.

Turning to this clone: In the same sample, other DNA sequences code for this CDR3. The V gene is TRBV11-3, the J gene TRBJ1-1; D unclear. Looked up from germline, CDR1 is SGHNT and CDR2 is YENEEA. The CDR3 totals 13 residues. The V and J ends lost 6 bases and 5 bases respectively, with 13 bases between them. In DNA, the CDR3 is TGTGCCAGCAGTCGACCATTGGGAACTGAAGCTTTCTTT. Translation: CASSRPLGTEAFF. Supplemented by reference TRBV11-3 and TRBJ1-1, the full variable domain reads EAGVVQSPRYKIIEKKQPVAFWCNPISGHNTLYWYLQNLGQGPELLIRYENEEAVDDSQLPKDRFSAERLKGVDSTLKIQPAELGDSAVYLCASSRPLGTEAFFGQGTRLTVV.